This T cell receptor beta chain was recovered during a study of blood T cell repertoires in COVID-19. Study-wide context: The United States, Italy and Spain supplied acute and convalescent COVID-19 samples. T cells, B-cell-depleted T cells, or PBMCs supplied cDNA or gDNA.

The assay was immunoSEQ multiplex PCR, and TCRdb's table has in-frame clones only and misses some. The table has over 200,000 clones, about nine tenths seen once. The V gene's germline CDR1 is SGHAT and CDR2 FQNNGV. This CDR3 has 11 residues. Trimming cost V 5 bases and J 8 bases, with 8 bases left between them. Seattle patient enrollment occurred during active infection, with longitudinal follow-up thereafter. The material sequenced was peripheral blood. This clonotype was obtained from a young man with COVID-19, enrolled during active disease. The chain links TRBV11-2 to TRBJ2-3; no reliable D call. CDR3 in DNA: TGTGCCAGCAGCGCGCGAACTACGCAGTATTTT. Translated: CASSARTTQYF.